This T cell receptor (beta chain) is from a study of graft-versus-host responses after intestinal transplantation. The wider study: Recipients were all induced with anti-thymocyte globulin, then given tacrolimus and steroids for about three years. Study observations and caveats: Early post-transplant HvG declines showed an association with peak circulating GvH clone levels. Patients who carried graft-donor T cell macrochimerism also had high graft-versus-host to host-versus-graft clonal ratios in their allografts. In recipient marrow, GvH clones were found, and some appeared first in ileum or blood.

As concerns this clone: Its specificity is not known.

Germline V gene lookup returns CDR1 MNHEY and CDR2 SMNVEV (reference sequence). The CDR3 is 15 amino acids. J lost 2 bases, V lost 3 bases, and 2 bases had no gene match. Produced via immunoSEQ multiplex PCR; TCRdb's table is partial and in-frame only. Seen here are tens of thousands of clones, around nine tenths observed once, and the top ten hold around 2.5%. This sequence was found in a human patient who received an intestinal transplant, so some T cells may come from the graft donor. The sample here was PBMCs, taken 118 days after intestinal transplantation. The gene calls are TRBV27 and TRBJ2-1; 9 bases line up with TRBD2. In DNA form, the CDR3 reads TGTGCCAGCAGTTTCGGCGGGGGGGCCTACAATGAGCAGTTCTTC. It codes for CASSFGGGAYNEQFF.